This TCR beta chain was captured by sequencing in a study of T cell responses to AZD1222 COVID-19 vaccine. Clones were read by immunoSEQ multiplex PCR, and TCRdb kept only the in-frame ones, dropping some. The sample comprises about 93,000 clones, 85% to 90% of which are singletons, and about 2.6% rests with the top ten. Trimming at V came to 4 bases and at J to 1 base, leaving 3 bases not matched to a gene. The germline V gene has CDR1 SNHLY and CDR2 FYNNEI. This CDR3 spans 15 amino acids. This TCR was sampled from an adult in good health. This chain uses TRBV2 with TRBJ2-5, with 10 bases fitting TRBD2. The material was peripheral blood, obtained on day 0 of MenACWY control vaccination. CDR3 protein: CASSGLAGAQETQYF. The DNA for the CDR3 is TGTGCCAGCAGTGGGCTAGCGGGGGCCCAAGAGACCCAGTACTTC. Full variable domain (rest looked up from reference TRBV2 and TRBJ2-5): EPEVTQTPSHQVTQMGQEVILRCVPISNHLYFYWYRQILGQKVEFLVSFYNNEISEKSEIFDDQFSVERPDGSNFTLKIRSTKLEDSAMYFCASSGLAGAQETQYFGPGTRLLVL.